These 19 T cell receptor beta chains were sequenced from one sample in a study of blood T cell repertoires in COVID-19. The table came from immunoSEQ multiplex PCR; TCRdb's copy has only in-frame clones and leaves some out. Among about 250,000 clones, around nine tenths were seen once, and the ten largest hold around 2%. The sequencing sample was made of peripheral blood. The receptors derive from a woman between 40 and 50 years old who had recovered from COVID-19.

The count of this clone is one. J is TRBJ2-5 and V is TRBV5-4; no reliable D call. Germline CDR1 is SGHNT and CDR2 is YYREEE (reference sequence). The CDR3 totals 13 residues. Trimming cost V 3 bases and J 4 bases, with 10 bases left between them. This CDR3 reads CASSSDSPETQYF. Written as DNA, the CDR3 is TGTGCCAGCAGCTCAGATTCTCCAGAGACCCAGTACTTC.

This sequence joins TRBV7-2 and TRBJ2-7; perhaps TRBD1 as D (6 bases). The CDR3 spans 14 residues. Trimming took 4 bases from V and 3 from J, leaving 13 bases between them. From germline, CDR1 is SGHTA and CDR2 FQGNSA. The CDR3 sequence is CASSSGHRYYEQYF. CDR3 nucleotides: TGTGCCAGCAGCTCGGGACACCGCTACTACGAGCAGTACTTC. The full variable domain, completed using reference TRBV7-2 and TRBJ2-7, is GAGVSQSPSNKVTEKGKDVELRCDPISGHTALYWYRQSLGQGLEFLIYFQGNSAPDKSGLPSDRFSAERTGGSVSTLTIQRTQQEDSAVYLCASSSGHRYYEQYFGPGTRLTVT.

The chain uses TRBV6-4 and TRBJ2-7; maybe TRBD1 (6 bases). V was shortened by 4 bases and J by 0 bases, with 10 bases between the two germline ends. This CDR3 contains 14 residues. Germline V gene data show CDR1 as MRHNA and CDR2 as SNTAGT. This chain's CDR3 is CASSVDRNSYEQYF. Written as DNA, the CDR3 is TGTGCCAGCAGTGTCGACAGGAACTCCTACGAGCAGTACTTC.

The rearrangement links TRBV7-3 to TRBJ1-1; D remains unclear. The V end was cut by 5 bases, the J end by 0 bases, with 10 bases between. The CDR3 is made up of 14 amino acids. Germline CDR1 SGHTA, CDR2 FQGTGA. CDR3 sequence (DNA): TGTGCCAGCAGCCCGGGGAGCATGAACACTGAAGCTTTCTTT. Translating gives CASSPGSMNTEAFF.

This clone has just one count. CDR3 nucleotide sequence: TGTGCCAGCAGTTACACAGCCGATCCTAGCAATCAGCCCCAGCATTTT. It yields the protein CASSYTADPSNQPQHF. The V call is TRBV6-5, the J call TRBJ1-5; D remains unclear. V lost 2 bases and J lost 0, with 11 bases in between. The CDR3 sequence is 16 residues long. Germline lookup yields CDR1 MNHEY and CDR2 SVGAGI.

The chain recombines TRBV7-3 with TRBJ2-5, with 8 bases that match TRBD2. Germline loops: CDR1 SGHTA, CDR2 FQGTGA. J lost 7 bases, V lost 5 bases, and 0 bases had no gene match. This CDR3 is 11 amino acids long. CDR3 sequence: CASSRGGTQYF. CDR3 DNA sequence: TGTGCCAGCAGCCGGGGGGGGACCCAGTACTTC.

This clone was detected ten times or more. Other nucleotide sequences in the sample specify the same CDR3. The chain combines TRBV6-1 with TRBJ1-5, with D unclear. Germline CDR1 and CDR2: MNHNS and SASEGT. This CDR3 region has 13 residues. The V gene lost 2 bases and the J gene lost 5 bases, with 7 bases spanning the gap. DNA of the CDR3: TGTGCCAGCAGTGAAAGCGGGTATCAGCCCCAGCATTTT. This gives the protein CASSESGYQPQHF.

The genes are TRBV5-1 and TRBJ2-2; 9 bases agree with TRBD1. V was clipped by 0 bases and J by 4 bases; unmatched bases: 7. Per the germline V gene, CDR1 is SGHRS and CDR2 is YFSETQ. The CDR3 is 17 residues long. CDR3 bases: TGCGCCAGCAGCTTGGCTTCAGGACAGGGGCCCACCGGGGAGCTGTTTTTT. Its protein is CASSLASGQGPTGELFF.

The rearrangement uses TRBV27 and TRBJ2-2, with TRBD2 matching 9 bases. Germline CDR1 and CDR2: MNHEY and SMNVEV (reference sequence). J was trimmed by 6 bases and V by 6 bases; bases with no gene match: 8. The CDR3 has 15 amino acids. The CDR3 protein is CASRLGGRAPGELFF. Written as DNA, the CDR3 is TGTGCCAGCAGATTGGGCGGGAGGGCCCCCGGGGAGCTGTTTTTT.

Notes on this clone: At one of its ends the junction is not consistent with the germline gene, which may arise from a read error. This sequence joins TRBV7-9 and TRBJ1-2; 9 bases align to TRBD1. CDR1 and CDR2 (germline): SEHNR, FQNEAQ (reference sequence). This CDR3 comprises 16 residues. Here the CDR3 reads CASSPGTGPSNDGYTF. The CDR3 region has the DNA TGTGCCAGCAGCCCCGGGACAGGGCCCTCTAACGATGGCTACACCTTC. Based on the CDR3 plus reference TRBV7-9 and TRBJ1-2, the full variable domain is DTGVSQNPRHKITKRGQNVTFRCDPISEHNRLYWYRQTLGQGPEFLTYFQNEAQLEKSRLLSDRFSAERPKGSFSTLEIQRTEQGDSAMYLCASSPGTGPSNDGYTFGSGTRLTVV.

This sequence joins TRBV28 and TRBJ1-2, with a weak D call TRBD1 (6 bases). The V gene's germline CDR1 is MDHEN and CDR2 SYDVKM. This CDR3 has 16 amino acids. Trimming stripped 5 bases from V and 8 bases from J, with 24 bases between. CDR3 loop: CASSPFTSPGVEGYTF. In DNA, the CDR3 is TGTGCCAGCAGTCCCTTCACGAGCCCAGGGGTTGAAGGCTACACCTTC.

The gene calls are TRBV6-5 and TRBJ2-2; D call uncertain. The germline gives CDR1 MNHEY, CDR2 SVGAGI. The CDR3 has 14 residues. Trimming took 2 bases from V and 3 from J, leaving 7 bases between them. Here the CDR3 DNA reads TGTGCCAGCAGTTACGGGCTCGACACCGGGGAGCTGTTTTTT. This sequence encodes CASSYGLDTGELFF.

The V call is TRBV11-2, the J call TRBJ2-5; perhaps TRBD2 as D (7 bases). Germline CDR1 is SGHAT and CDR2 is FQNNGV. This CDR3 contains 15 residues. V lost 1 base and J lost 5, with 14 bases in between. CDR3 sequence (DNA): TGTGCCAGCAGCTTAGTTGGGGGAGGGGGGGAGACCCAGTACTTC. It specifies CASSLVGGGGETQYF.

This chain joins TRBV5-4 and TRBJ1-2; 9 bases are a match to TRBD1. The trim removed 3 bases at V and 7 bases at J, leaving 13 bases unmatched. Germline CDR1 is SGHNT and CDR2 is YYREEE (reference sequence). The CDR3 is 16 residues long. In DNA form, the CDR3 reads TGTGCCAGCAGCTGGGGGGACAGGGACATTGTGGGTGGCTACACCTTC. This sequence encodes CASSWGDRDIVGGYTF.

CDR3 in DNA: TGTGCCAGCAGTGAAAAACCCCACTCCCCTGAAAAGCAGTACTTC. This encodes CASSEKPHSPEKQYF. The gene calls are TRBV6-1 and TRBJ2-7; D not resolved. Germline V gives CDR1 MNHNS, CDR2 SASEGT. Trimming left V 2 bases short and J 8 bases short, with 19 bases between. The CDR3 loop spans 15 amino acids.

The chain is built from TRBV28 and TRBJ2-1; 10 bases agree with TRBD1. The trim removed 6 bases at V and 8 bases at J, leaving 10 bases unmatched. Per germline, CDR1 MDHEN and CDR2 SYDVKM. This CDR3 region has 15 residues. This chain's CDR3 is CASRRPGQGTYEQFF. For the CDR3, the DNA is TGTGCCAGCAGGCGACCGGGACAGGGGACGTATGAGCAGTTCTTC.

This chain connects TRBV11-2 to TRBJ1-6; D unclear. This CDR3 contains 16 residues. V dropped 0 bases and J dropped 7 bases, with 13 bases sitting between them. Germline-derived CDR1 and CDR2 are SGHAT and FQNNGV. For the CDR3, the DNA is TGTGCCAGCAGCTTAGATTACTCGGTTTTGAATTCACCCCTCCACTTT. Its protein is CASSLDYSVLNSPLHF.

To note about this clone: One end of the junction is discordant with germline, which a read error may explain. This chain links TRBV25-1 with TRBJ1-2; D is perhaps TRBD1 (6 bases). This CDR3 region has 15 residues. Germline V lookup: CDR1 MGHDK, CDR2 SYGVNS. The CDR3 DNA follows: TGTGCCAGCTGTGATGTATGGGGGGGGCAAGGTGGCTACACCTTC. Amino acid sequence: CASCDVWGGQGGYTF.

This clone came up a few times. J is TRBJ1-1 and V is TRBV4-3, with D uncertain. The CDR3 loop spans 14 amino acids. Looked up from germline, CDR1 is LGHNA and CDR2 is YSLEER. Trimming cost V 2 bases and J 7 bases, with 14 bases left between them. The CDR3 nucleotides are TGCGCCAGCAGCCAACATACCGGACTGGGTGAAGCTTTCTTT. Translation gives CASSQHTGLGEAFF.